The 31 T cell receptor beta chains in this list originate from one sample, sequenced in a study of Graves' ophthalmopathy and Graves' hyperthyroidism (dated 2018 in TCRdb). This sample was sequenced with an Illumina HiSeq 2000. TCR beta CDR3 regions were amplified from RNA transcripts for repertoire sequencing. The first round of RT-PCR was done with HTBI primers and the Qiagen OneStep RT-PCR kit, and was followed by a second round of multiplex PCR, then size selection and purification. TCRdb reprocessed the public reads (quality trimming at Q25 with fastp, clone calling with MiXCR) and kept in-frame beta chains. Each record represents a unique CDR3 protein, reported with the most common genes and DNA among its rows. This sample gives 500,000 to 600,000 distinct CDR3 sequences in total; about 35% of them show up just once. Jointly, the top ten make up 4% to 5% of the sample. The sample was peripheral blood or thyroid tissue (not recorded which). These receptors originate from an adult man with Graves' hyperthyroidism.

The table lists this clonotype with many counts. This sequence joins TRBV7-6 and TRBJ1-3; no definite D call. The V end lost 4 bases, the J end lost 2 bases, and 6 bases lay between the germline ends. This CDR3 has 13 amino acids. Germline V gives CDR1 SGHVS, CDR2 FNYEAQ. The CDR3: CASSSRTGNTIYF. The CDR3 DNA reads as TGTGCCAGCAGCTCCCGCACTGGAAACACCATATATTTT.

This clonotype came up many times. The J gene is TRBJ2-7, the V gene TRBV6-1; 8 nucleotides match TRBD1. Germline CDR1 and CDR2: MNHNS and SASEGT. The V and J ends lost 5 bases and 3 bases, in that order; junction bases with no gene match: 9. The CDR3 has 15 amino acids. Here the CDR3 DNA reads TGTGCCAGCAGTACGACAGGGGTTGGATTCTACGAGCAGTACTTC. Its translation is CASSTTGVGFYEQYF.

This clonotype was seen ten or more times. This chain links TRBV7-2 with TRBJ2-2; possible D gene TRBD2, 5 bases. The CDR3 consists of 15 residues. Germline V CDR1 and CDR2: SGHTA, FQGNSA. The V end lost 1 base, the J end lost 3 bases, and 9 bases lay between the germline ends. CDR3 amino acids: CASSLVPSHTGELFF. Written as DNA, the CDR3 is TGTGCCAGCAGCTTAGTTCCTAGCCACACCGGGGAGCTGTTTTTT.

The V call is TRBV13, the J call TRBJ2-2; 8 positions match TRBD1. The CDR3 runs 19 residues. Looked up from germline, CDR1 is PRHDT and CDR2 is FYEKMQ (reference sequence). The V gene end was trimmed by 7 bases and the J gene end by 2 bases; junction bases not matched to a gene: 18. The CDR3 region has the DNA TGTGCCAGCAACTATCATCACCGTCTGGGACAGGATAACACCGGGGAGCTGTTTTTT. Translation gives CASNYHHRLGQDNTGELFF. The full variable domain, completed using reference TRBV13 and TRBJ2-2, is AAGVIQSPRHLIKEKRETATLKCYPIPRHDTVYWYQQGPGQDPQFLISFYEKMQSDKGSIPDRFSAQQFSDYHSELNMSSLELGDSALYFCASNYHHRLGQDNTGELFFGEGSRLTVL.

This rearrangement joins TRBV3-1 to TRBJ2-5; 8 bases fit TRBD1. The germline V gene has CDR1 LGHDT and CDR2 YNNKEL (reference sequence). The trim removed 2 bases at V and 5 bases at J, leaving 10 bases unmatched. The CDR3 is made up of 16 amino acids. CDR3 DNA: TGTGCCAGCAGCCAACGGACAGGGCATCTTCTTGAGACCCAGTACTTC. Translated: CASSQRTGHLLETQYF.

This clonotype has only a few counts. This rearrangement joins TRBV7-3 to TRBJ2-7, with D possibly TRBD2 on 5 matching bases. Trimming removed 6 bases from V and 4 bases from J, with 22 bases in between. The CDR3 contains 16 residues. From germline, CDR1 is SGHTA and CDR2 FQGTGA. For the CDR3, the DNA is TGTGCCAGCAGTCTTCTTGGTGAGGGAGCCGGGTACGAGCAGTACTTC. It is translated as CASSLLGEGAGYEQYF.

This chain links TRBV2 with TRBJ1-2; 7 bases are shared with TRBD1. J gave up 7 bases and V 8 bases, and 13 bases lay outside the gene matches. There are 14 residues in the CDR3. Per the germline V gene, CDR1 is SNHLY and CDR2 is FYNNEI. The CDR3 spells CASVDRIRPSGYTF. In nucleotides, the CDR3 is TGTGCCAGCGTGGACAGGATCCGGCCAAGTGGCTACACCTTC.

This clonotype was found many times. V gene TRBV6-6 combines with J gene TRBJ1-5; D may be TRBD1 (5 bases). CDR3 length: 15 amino acids. V lost 6 bases to trimming and J lost 3 bases, with 15 bases between them. Per germline, CDR1 MNHNY and CDR2 SVGAGI (reference sequence). CDR3 region: CASSDPGGDNQPQHF. The DNA of the CDR3 is TGTGCCAGCAGCGACCCCGGGGGGGACAATCAGCCCCAGCATTTT.

Ten or more counts support this clonotype. The chain carries TRBV6-5 and TRBJ1-2; D gene ambiguous. The CDR3 runs to 13 residues. V lost 5 bases, J lost 0 bases, and 7 bases lay in between. Looked up from germline, CDR1 is MNHEY and CDR2 is SVGAGI. The CDR3 is CASSDPPNYGYTF. The CDR3 bases are TGTGCCAGCAGTGATCCCCCTAACTATGGCTACACCTTC.

The gene calls are TRBV24-1 and TRBJ2-2; 8 nucleotides agree with TRBD2. Germline V gene sequence: CDR1 KGHDR, CDR2 SFDVKD. The V and J ends lost 6 bases and 4 bases, in that order; junction bases with no gene match: 9. The CDR3 runs to 16 residues. CDR3 loop: CATSPSGRGFTGELFF. CDR3 nucleotides: TGTGCCACCAGTCCAAGCGGGAGAGGCTTCACCGGGGAGCTGTTTTTT.

The rearrangement joins TRBV2 to TRBJ2-5; D is unresolved. Germline assignment: CDR1 SNHLY and CDR2 FYNNEI. With 8 bases removed from V and 1 base from J, the gap between germline ends came to 8 bases. The CDR3 has 12 amino acids. The CDR3 DNA is TGTGCCAGCCTTAAGGTCCAAGAGACCCAGTACTTC. As protein: CASLKVQETQYF.

This clonotype was seen repeatedly, ten times or more. The chain recombines TRBV5-1 with TRBJ2-7, with TRBD1 identical over 9 bases. CDR3 size: 15 residues. The germline CDR1 and CDR2 sequences are SGHRS and YFSETQ. J gave up 6 bases and V 4 bases, and 11 bases lay outside the gene matches. The DNA for the CDR3 is TGCGCCAGCAGCGCCCTGGTAGGACAGGGGTCCGAGCAGTACTTC. It codes for CASSALVGQGSEQYF.

This clonotype has at least ten counts. The V call is TRBV6-1, the J call TRBJ1-5; TRBD1 agrees at 7 bases. The CDR3 totals 16 residues. Germline V lookup: CDR1 MNHNS, CDR2 SASEGT. The junction had 7 bases not matched to a gene; V was cut back by 5 bases and J by 0 bases. In nucleotides, the CDR3 is TGTGCCAGCAGTCCCGGGACAGAGAATAGCAATCAGCCCCAGCATTTT. Translated: CASSPGTENSNQPQHF.

This clonotype was detected ten times or more. The gene calls are TRBV29-1 and TRBJ2-5; D is uncertain. Germline V gene lookup returns CDR1 SQVTM and CDR2 ANQGSEA. The CDR3 consists of 11 residues. Trimming removed 2 bases at V and 4 bases at J, with 5 bases between. The CDR3 here is CSVEIGETQYF. The CDR3, as DNA: TGCAGCGTTGAAATAGGAGAGACCCAGTACTTC.

The V call is TRBV7-6, the J call TRBJ2-3, with D unresolved. The CDR3 runs to 14 residues. Germline V gives CDR1 SGHVS, CDR2 FNYEAQ. Trimming removed 5 bases from V and 2 bases from J, with 11 bases in between. The CDR3 protein is CASSLKDATDTQYF. The DNA for the CDR3 is TGTGCCAGCAGCCTAAAAGACGCCACAGATACGCAGTATTTT.

The V gene is TRBV7-8, the J gene TRBJ2-3; tentative D call: TRBD1 (5 bases). The CDR3 is 14 amino acids. Per the germline V gene, CDR1 is SGHVS and CDR2 is FQNEAQ. Trimming stripped 5 bases from V and 2 bases from J, with 11 bases between. The CDR3: CASSTRQLTDTQYF. The CDR3 nucleotides are TGTGCCAGCAGCACCCGACAGCTCACAGATACGCAGTATTTT.

V gene TRBV5-8 combines with J gene TRBJ2-6; perhaps TRBD2 as D (6 bases). Trimming removed 9 bases from V and 2 bases from J, with 12 bases in between. This CDR3 has 14 residues. Germline-derived CDR1 and CDR2 are SGHTS and YDEGEE. The CDR3 protein is CAISAGTGANVLTF. The CDR3 region has the DNA TGTGCCATCAGTGCGGGGACTGGGGCCAACGTCCTGACTTTC.

This clonotype showed up just a few times. One end of the junction does not line up with germline, which may come from a read error. The chain employs TRBV7-3 and TRBJ1-2; tentatively, D is TRBD1 (5 bases). The length of the CDR3 is 15 residues. CDR1 and CDR2 from the germline V gene are SGHTA and FQGTGA. The chain's CDR3 is CASSRGGSRVDGYTF. The CDR3 DNA sequence: TGCGCCAGCAGCCGGGGGGGGAGCAGGGTAGATGGCTACACCTTC. Looking up the rest from reference TRBV7-3 and TRBJ1-2 gives the full variable domain: GAGVSQTPSNKVTEKGKYVELRCDPISGHTALYWYRQSLGQGPEFLIYFQGTGAADDSGLPNDRFFAVRPEGSVSTLKIQRTERGDSAVYLCASSRGGSRVDGYTFGSGTRLTVV.

This clonotype was counted ten times or more. V usage is TRBV11-2 and J usage is TRBJ2-7; possible D gene TRBD2, 5 bases. This CDR3 region has 13 residues. V lost 7 bases to trimming and J lost 0 bases, with 10 bases between them. Germline CDR1 and CDR2: SGHAT and FQNNGV. The chain's CDR3 is CASTDGLSYEQYF. The CDR3 nucleotides are TGTGCCAGCACCGACGGACTCTCCTACGAGCAGTACTTC.

This rearrangement joins TRBV7-9 to TRBJ1-5; 10 positions match TRBD1. This CDR3 region has 17 residues. J lost 0 bases, V lost 2 bases, and 4 bases had no gene match. CDR1 SEHNR and CDR2 FQNEAQ come from the germline V gene (reference sequence). The CDR3 nucleotides read TGTGCCAGCAGCTTATCCGGGACAGGGGTTAGCAATCAGCCCCAGCATTTT. The encoded protein is CASSLSGTGVSNQPQHF.

Of note for this clonotype: Mismatch with germline at one junction end may stem from a read error. The genes are TRBV7-2 and TRBJ1-1; the D is unclear. CDR1 and CDR2 from the germline V gene are SGHTA and FQGNSA. This CDR3 region has 13 residues. The CDR3 reads CASSQEGRGEAFF. The DNA of the CDR3 is TGCGCCAGCAGCCAAGAAGGGCGCGGTGAAGCTTTCTTT.

The genes are TRBV2 and TRBJ1-4; 9 bases line up with TRBD1. Germline V CDR1 and CDR2: SNHLY, FYNNEI. Trimming removed 3 bases from V and 8 bases from J; junction bases left unmatched: 4. CDR3 length: 14 amino acids. This chain's CDR3 is CASSETGGREKLFF. DNA for the CDR3: TGTGCCAGCAGTGAGACAGGGGGGAGGGAAAAACTGTTTTTT.

In regard to this clonotype: This may be a read error: a much more frequent sequence differs by one nucleotide. The rearrangement links TRBV6-5 to TRBJ1-1; a weak D match, TRBD1 (6 bases). The CDR3 has 13 residues. The germline CDR1 and CDR2 sequences are MNHEY and SVGAGI. Trimming stripped 4 bases from V and 8 bases from J, with 14 bases between. This CDR3 is CASSWDIGGEAFF. CDR3 DNA: TGTGCCAGCAGTTGGGACATCGGGGGAGAAGCTTTCTTT.

There are many counts of this clonotype. V usage is TRBV2 and J usage is TRBJ1-1; the D gene is possibly TRBD1 (6 bases). Germline values: CDR1 SNHLY, CDR2 FYNNEI. Trimming left V 7 bases short and J 11 bases short, with 26 bases between. The CDR3 consists of 15 residues. The CDR3 nucleotides are TGTGCCAGCAAGGGGGTTGACCGGGACGTCGAGACGGCTTTCTTT. It translates to CASKGVDRDVETAFF.

This CDR3 reads CAISARDGDSYYEQYF. The CDR3 DNA follows: TGTGCCATCAGTGCTAGAGATGGGGATAGCTACTACGAGCAGTACTTC. The chain uses TRBV10-3 and TRBJ2-7, with D unclear. CDR1 is ENHRY and CDR2 is SYGVKD in the germline V gene. This CDR3 has 16 amino acids. V was clipped by 4 bases and J by 3 bases, with 19 bases between them.

This clonotype was found many times. This rearrangement joins TRBV29-1 to TRBJ1-4; possible D gene TRBD1, 5 bases. Trimming stripped 4 bases from V and 5 bases from J, with 17 bases between. This CDR3 is built from 15 residues. Per the germline V gene, CDR1 is SQVTM and CDR2 is ANQGSEA. For the CDR3, the DNA is TGCAGCGTTGCCCTGGTGTTCAGGGAAAATGAAAAACTGTTTTTT. It codes for CSVALVFRENEKLFF.

This clonotype was seen a handful of times. The chain recombines TRBV6-1 with TRBJ2-5; D call uncertain. Germline assignment: CDR1 MNHNS and CDR2 SASEGT. The CDR3 extends over 13 amino acids. V was trimmed by 5 bases and J by 5 bases, leaving 12 bases between them. DNA for the CDR3: TGTGCCAGCAGTTACTTGATGAGGGAGACCCAGTACTTC. Encoded protein: CASSYLMRETQYF.

V and J are TRBV19 and TRBJ1-5, with D unclear. The CDR3 is 13 residues long. Trimming took off 7 bases at V and 2 bases at J, with 9 bases between the two ends. CDR1 and CDR2 from the germline V gene are LNHDA and SQIVND (reference sequence). The CDR3 loop is CASKFTGNQPQHF. CDR3 nucleotides: TGTGCCAGTAAGTTCACAGGCAATCAGCCCCAGCATTTT.

In this sample, this clonotype turned up once. A much larger clone is a single base away; this may be a read error. The chain recombines TRBV10-3 with TRBJ2-5, with D possibly TRBD1 on 6 matching bases. The ends were cut back, 10 bases at V and 4 bases at J, with 22 bases in the middle. This CDR3 is 15 amino acids long. Per the germline V gene, CDR1 is ENHRY and CDR2 is SYGVKD. The CDR3 nucleotides read TGTGCCAGCAATTTACGTGCAGGGGTCGGAGAGACCCAGTACTTC. It translates to CASNLRAGVGETQYF.

This clonotype was seen repeatedly, ten times or more. The rearrangement joins TRBV7-2 to TRBJ2-7; D is perhaps TRBD1 (6 bases). Deletions cut 1 base from V and 0 bases from J, with 13 bases between. CDR3 size: 16 residues. Germline V gives CDR1 SGHTA, CDR2 FQGNSA. CDR3 in amino acids: CASSLGQSDSSYEQYF. The CDR3 nucleotides are TGTGCCAGCAGCTTAGGGCAGTCGGACAGCTCCTACGAGCAGTACTTC.

This chain uses TRBV2 with TRBJ1-5, with 11 bases lining up with TRBD2. The J call may be in error: the DNA end matches TRBJ2-3 better. The CDR3 is 16 residues long. The germline V gene encodes CDR1 SNHLY and CDR2 FYNNEI. This CDR3 reads CASSANLAGGGDTQYF. As DNA, the CDR3 is TGTGCCAGCAGCGCGAACCTAGCGGGGGGAGGAGATACGCAGTATTTT.